A single sample gave rise to the 5 T cell receptor beta chains below, sequenced in a study of T cells after yellow fever vaccination. TCRdb used MiXCR to reprocess the 5' RACE reads, holding one entry per CDR3 protein. The sample has 300,000 to 400,000 distinct CDR3 sequences, about 11% seen once. The sequenced sample was CD4+ T cells sorted from PBMCs, obtained 45 days after the yellow fever booster vaccination. The receptor source for this set is a man aged 18 to 29 who received the YFV17D yellow fever vaccine.

This clonotype was seen at least ten times. The V and J genes are TRBV15 and TRBJ1-2, with D hard to call. The CDR3 has 15 amino acids. Germline assignment: CDR1 LNHNV and CDR2 YYDKDF (reference sequence). The V end lost 1 base, the J end lost 4 bases, and 13 bases lay between the germline ends. CDR3 DNA: TGTGCCACCAGCAGAGTAGGACCGCTGAGCTATGGCTACACCTTC. This gives the protein CATSRVGPLSYGYTF.

The chain's CDR3 is CASSSRGGYSYEQYF. The CDR3 DNA sequence: TGTGCCAGCAGTTCCCGCGGGGGATATTCCTACGAGCAGTACTTC. This chain connects TRBV12-3 or TRBV12-4 to TRBJ2-7; 7 nucleotides line up with TRBD2. The CDR3 has 15 amino acids. Trimming removed 4 bases from V and 1 base from J; junction bases left unmatched: 7.

The DNA of the CDR3 is TGTGCCAGCAGTTTCCAACCTAGAATTGAAGCTTTCTTT. The encoded protein is CASSFQPRIEAFF. The rearrangement links TRBV12-3 or TRBV12-4 to TRBJ1-1; no clear D. Trimming pared 3 bases from V and 7 bases from J, leaving 12 bases between. CDR3 length equals 13 residues.

This rearrangement joins TRBV12-3 or TRBV12-4 to TRBJ2-5, with TRBD1 matching over 9 bases. The V and J ends lost 5 bases and 7 bases, in that order; junction bases with no gene match: 11. The length of the CDR3 is 15 residues. In DNA, the CDR3 is TGTGCCAGCAGTCTCACGAGGACAGGGGCTGGGACCCAGTACTTC. Translating it yields CASSLTRTGAGTQYF.

The CDR3 bases are TGCAGTGCTAGTTCACAGGGAGTCGACGAGCAGTACGTC. Encoded protein: CSASSQGVDEQYV. The rearrangement joins TRBV20-1 to TRBJ2-7, with D tentatively TRBD1 (6 bases). The CDR3 has 13 amino acids. Germline lookup yields CDR1 DFQATT and CDR2 SNEGSKA (reference sequence). Trimming pared 3 bases from V and 5 bases from J, leaving 14 bases between.